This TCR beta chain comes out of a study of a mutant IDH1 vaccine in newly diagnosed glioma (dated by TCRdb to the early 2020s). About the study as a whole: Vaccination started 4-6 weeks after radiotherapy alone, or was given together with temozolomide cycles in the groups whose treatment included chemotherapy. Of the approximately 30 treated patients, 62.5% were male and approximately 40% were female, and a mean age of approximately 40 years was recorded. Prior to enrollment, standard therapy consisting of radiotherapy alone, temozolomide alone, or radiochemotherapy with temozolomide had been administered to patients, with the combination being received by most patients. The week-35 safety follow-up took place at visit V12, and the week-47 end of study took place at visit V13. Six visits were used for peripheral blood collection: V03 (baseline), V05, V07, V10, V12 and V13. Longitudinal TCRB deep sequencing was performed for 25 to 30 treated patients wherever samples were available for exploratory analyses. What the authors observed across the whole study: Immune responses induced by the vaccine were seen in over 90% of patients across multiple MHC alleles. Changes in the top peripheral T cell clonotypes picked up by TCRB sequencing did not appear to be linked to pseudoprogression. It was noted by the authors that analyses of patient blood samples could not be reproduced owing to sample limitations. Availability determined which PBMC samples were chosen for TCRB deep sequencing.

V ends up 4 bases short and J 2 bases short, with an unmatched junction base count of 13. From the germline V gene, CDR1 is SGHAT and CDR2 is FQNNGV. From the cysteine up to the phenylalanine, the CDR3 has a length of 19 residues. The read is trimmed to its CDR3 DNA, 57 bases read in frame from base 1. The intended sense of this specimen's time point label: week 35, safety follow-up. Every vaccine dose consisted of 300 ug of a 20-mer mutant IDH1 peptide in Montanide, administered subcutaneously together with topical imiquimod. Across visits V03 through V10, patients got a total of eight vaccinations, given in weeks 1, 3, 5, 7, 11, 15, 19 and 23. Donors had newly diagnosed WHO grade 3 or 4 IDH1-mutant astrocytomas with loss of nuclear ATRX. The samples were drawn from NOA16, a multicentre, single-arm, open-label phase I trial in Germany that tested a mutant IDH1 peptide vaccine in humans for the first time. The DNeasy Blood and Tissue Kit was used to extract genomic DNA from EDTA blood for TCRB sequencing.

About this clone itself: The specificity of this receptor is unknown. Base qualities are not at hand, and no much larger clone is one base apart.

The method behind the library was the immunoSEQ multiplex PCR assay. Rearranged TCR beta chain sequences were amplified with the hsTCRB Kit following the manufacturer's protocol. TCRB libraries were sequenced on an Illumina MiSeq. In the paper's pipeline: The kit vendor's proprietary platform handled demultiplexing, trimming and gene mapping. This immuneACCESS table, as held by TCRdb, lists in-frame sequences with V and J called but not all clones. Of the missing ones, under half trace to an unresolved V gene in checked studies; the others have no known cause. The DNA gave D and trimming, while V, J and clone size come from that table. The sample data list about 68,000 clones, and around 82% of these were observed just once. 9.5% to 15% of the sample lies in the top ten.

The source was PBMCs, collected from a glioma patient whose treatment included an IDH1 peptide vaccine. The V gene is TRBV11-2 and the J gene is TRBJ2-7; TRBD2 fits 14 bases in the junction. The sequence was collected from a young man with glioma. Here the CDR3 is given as CASSSLTGTSGGLTYEQYF. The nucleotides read TGTGCCAGCAGCTCCCTAACCGGGACTAGCGGGGGATTAACCTACGAGCAGTACTTC.